The 16 T cell receptor beta chains listed next were all sequenced from one sample in a study of identical twins. TCRdb re-called the 5' RACE reads with MiXCR, one entry per CDR3 protein. The sample has fewer than 350,000 distinct CDR3 sequences, about 8.3% seen once. These same data were also listed under a study on yellow fever vaccine responses in identical twins.

The specimen sequenced was memory (CD45RO+) T cells sorted from blood. These receptor sequences come from a woman in her late teens or twenties in good health.

The chain joins TRBV20-1 to TRBJ1-1; D perhaps matches TRBD1 (5 bases). The CDR3 runs to 13 residues. V lost 6 bases and J 1 base, leaving 12 bases between the germline ends. The germline CDR1 and CDR2 sequences are DFQATT and SNEGSKA (reference sequence). The CDR3 loop is CSALGLKNTEAFF. CDR3 DNA sequence: TGCAGTGCCTTGGGACTGAAGAACACTGAAGCTTTCTTT.

The CDR3 DNA sequence: TGCGCCAGCAGCCAAGACCGGGGAGGGACAGGGGCAGGGAACATTCAGTACTTC. This sequence encodes CASSQDRGGTGAGNIQYF. The chain has TRBV4-1 and TRBJ2-4; 10 bases line up with TRBD1. V trimming: 0 bases; J trimming: 7 bases; junction bases outside the gene matches: 12. In germline, CDR1 is MGHRA, CDR2 YSYEKL. This CDR3 region has 18 residues.

This clonotype was seen ten or more times. The V gene is TRBV7-9, the J gene TRBJ2-7; D is unresolved. The CDR3 has 13 residues. Trimming stripped 5 bases from V and 0 bases from J, with 8 bases between. Germline assignment: CDR1 SEHNR and CDR2 FQNEAQ (reference sequence). This chain's CDR3 is CASSKDNSYEQYF. DNA for the CDR3: TGTGCCAGCAGCAAAGACAACTCCTACGAGCAGTACTTC.

This rearrangement joins TRBV20-1 to TRBJ2-7, with TRBD2 identical over 10 bases. CDR1 DFQATT and CDR2 SNEGSKA come from the germline V gene (reference sequence). This CDR3 is built from 17 residues. CDR3 DNA: TGCTGTGCTAGAGGAGGAGGCACTAGCGGGGCCCCCTACGAGCAGTACGTC. Translated, it gives CCARGGGTSGAPYEQYV.

This clonotype was counted at least ten times. V gene TRBV12-3 or TRBV12-4 combines with J gene TRBJ2-7; no clear D gene. The CDR3 sequence is 16 residues long. The V end lost 1 base, the J end lost 6 bases, and 19 bases lay between the germline ends. The CDR3 coding sequence is TGTGCCAGCAGTTTAGGTGCCTACAAAATCTACTCCGAGCAGTACTTC. Protein product: CASSLGAYKIYSEQYF.

V and J are TRBV7-2 and TRBJ2-2; D may be TRBD1 (7 bases). Germline loops: CDR1 SGHTA, CDR2 FQGNSA. V was pared by 2 bases and J by 6 bases, with 10 bases between. The CDR3 is 14 residues long. CDR3 in amino acids: CASSLQGGPGELFF. DNA of the CDR3: TGTGCCAGCAGCTTACAGGGGGGCCCCGGGGAGCTGTTTTTT.

The CDR3 here is CASRRQVMMDNEQFF. CDR3 nucleotides: TGCGCCAGCAGGCGACAGGTAATGATGGACAATGAGCAGTTCTTC. V and J are TRBV5-1 and TRBJ2-1, with D perhaps TRBD1 (6 bases). The CDR3 consists of 15 residues. Germline assignment: CDR1 SGHRS and CDR2 YFSETQ. V dropped 5 bases and J dropped 5 bases, with 17 bases sitting between them. The complete variable domain, with remaining parts taken from reference TRBV5-1 and TRBJ2-1, reads KAGVTQTPRYLIKTRGQQVTLSCSPISGHRSVSWYQQTPGQGLQFLFEYFSETQRNKGNFPGRFSGRQFSNSRSEMNVSTLELGDSALYLCASRRQVMMDNEQFFGPGTRLTVL.

This chain joins TRBV7-3 and TRBJ2-2, with TRBD2 as a possible D gene (6 bases). Germline loops: CDR1 SGHTA, CDR2 FQGTGA. The V end was cut by 4 bases, the J end by 5 bases, with 14 bases between. The CDR3 length is 15 residues. This chain's CDR3 is CASSYGAGRTGELFF. For the CDR3, the DNA is TGTGCCAGCAGCTACGGGGCGGGACGGACCGGGGAGCTGTTTTTT.

This clonotype appeared many times. This chain joins TRBV12-3 or TRBV12-4 and TRBJ2-1, with D perhaps assigned TRBD1 or TRBD2 (6 bases each). The CDR3 runs to 15 residues. Trimming removed 3 bases at V and 5 bases at J, with 14 bases between. The CDR3 spells CASSFRGGPNNEQFF. CDR3 DNA: TGTGCCAGCAGTTTCCGTGGGGGGCCCAACAATGAGCAGTTCTTC.

This clonotype was seen many times. The chain has TRBV7-9 and TRBJ2-5, with TRBD1 matching over 8 bases. Germline-derived CDR1 and CDR2 are SEHNR and FQNEAQ (reference sequence). With 7 bases clipped from V and 6 bases from J, the junction kept 4 bases outside the gene matches. The CDR3 has 12 amino acids. The CDR3 DNA follows: TGTGCCAGCACACAGGGGGTAAAGACCCAGTACTTC. Translated, it gives CASTQGVKTQYF.

V and J are TRBV7-6 and TRBJ2-5; D possibly corresponds to TRBD2 (7 bases). The CDR3 is made up of 17 amino acids. Per germline, CDR1 SGHVS and CDR2 FNYEAQ. Trimming left V 3 bases short and J 2 bases short, with 19 bases between. The CDR3 here is CASSLRGGHEGQETQYF. The CDR3 DNA sequence: TGTGCCAGCAGCTTGCGCGGGGGACATGAGGGACAAGAGACCCAGTACTTC.

This clonotype was seen many times. V usage is TRBV3-1 and J usage is TRBJ2-1; the match to TRBD2 covers 9 bases. The length of the CDR3 is 17 residues. Per germline, CDR1 LGHDT and CDR2 YNNKEL (reference sequence). After removal of 5 bases from V and 6 bases from J, the junction contained 14 bases not matched to a gene. CDR3 sequence: CASSFFSLAGPRNEQFF. As DNA, the CDR3 is TGTGCCAGCAGCTTCTTTTCTCTAGCGGGACCACGCAATGAGCAGTTCTTC.

This clonotype has just a few counts. The chain combines TRBV10-3 with TRBJ2-7; the D is unclear. V lost 1 base to trimming and J lost 4 bases, with 2 bases between them. The CDR3 is made up of 11 amino acids. The V gene's germline CDR1 is ENHRY and CDR2 SYGVKD. DNA for the CDR3: TGTGCCATCAGTGAGTTTTACGAGCAGTACTTC. Translation: CAISEFYEQYF.

At least ten counts were recorded for this clonotype. The genes are TRBV12-3 or TRBV12-4 and TRBJ1-2; D gene ambiguous. This CDR3 spans 13 amino acids. V was shortened by 7 bases and J by 2 bases, with 11 bases between the two germline ends. This CDR3 is CASTRRGNYGYTF. The CDR3 DNA is TGTGCCAGCACCCGACGGGGAAACTATGGCTACACCTTC.

This clonotype showed up just a few times. The chain joins TRBV28 to TRBJ2-7, with 9 bases that match TRBD1. The CDR3 covers 15 residues. CDR1 and CDR2 from the germline V gene are MDHEN and SYDVKM. With V trimmed by 5 bases and J by 4 bases, 9 bases remained unmatched. Written as DNA, the CDR3 is TGTGCCAGCAGTCCAGCCGACAGGGGGATTTACGAGCAGTACTTC. It specifies CASSPADRGIYEQYF.

The sample holds many counts of this clonotype. The J gene is TRBJ1-3, the V gene TRBV12-3 or TRBV12-4; D is possibly TRBD1 (6 bases). V was shortened by 3 bases and J by 4 bases, with 13 bases between the two germline ends. The CDR3 spans 15 residues. The CDR3 loop reads CASSFGGAAGNTIYF. The DNA for the CDR3 is TGTGCCAGCAGTTTTGGGGGGGCGGCCGGAAACACCATATATTTT.